This T cell receptor (beta chain) was sequenced for a study of T cells in Graves' hyperthyroidism and ophthalmopathy. Looking at the study overall: Specimen type is peripheral blood, collected at initial diagnosis prior to any treatment.

Diagnostic assessment was based on clinical symptoms, serum thyroxine and TRAb, thyroid ultrasound and orbital computed tomography. Amplification of TCR beta CDR3 regions used RNA as the template. TCR CDR3 regions were first amplified by RT-PCR with HTBI primers. TCRdb re-derived calls from the multiplex PCR reads in MiXCR, one entry per CDR3 protein. Seen here are some 270,000 distinct CDR3 sequences, roughly a quarter observed once, and the top ten hold approximately 35%. This clonotype came up many times. The antigen is undetermined. Germline CDR1 reads MNHEY; CDR2 reads SMNVEV (reference sequence). V was pared by 6 bases and J by 0 bases, with 9 bases of the junction left unmatched. This CDR3 has 16 amino acids. The study, taken as a whole, reports: Blood also held most thyroid clonotypes expanded beyond 0.001.

Sequenced material: blood. The chain recombines TRBV27 with TRBJ1-2; 8 bases map to TRBD1. The TCR originated in a woman between 40 and 50 years old with Graves' ophthalmopathy. The CDR3 DNA reads as TGTGCCAGCAGCCGGACAGGGCAGTCACCTAACTATGGCTACACCTTC. Protein product: CASSRTGQSPNYGYTF.